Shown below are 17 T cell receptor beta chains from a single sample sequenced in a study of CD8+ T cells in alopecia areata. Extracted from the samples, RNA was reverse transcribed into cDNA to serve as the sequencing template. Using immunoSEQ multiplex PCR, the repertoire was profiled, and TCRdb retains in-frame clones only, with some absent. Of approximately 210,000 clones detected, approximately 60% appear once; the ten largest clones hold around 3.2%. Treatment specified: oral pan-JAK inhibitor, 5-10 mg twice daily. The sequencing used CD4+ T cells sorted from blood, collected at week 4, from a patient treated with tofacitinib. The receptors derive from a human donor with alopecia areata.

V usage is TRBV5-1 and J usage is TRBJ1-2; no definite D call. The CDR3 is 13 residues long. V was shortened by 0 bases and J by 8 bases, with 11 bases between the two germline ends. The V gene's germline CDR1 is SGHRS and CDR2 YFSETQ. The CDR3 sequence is CASSLEQPLGYTF. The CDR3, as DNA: TGCGCCAGCAGCTTGGAACAGCCCTTGGGCTACACCTTC.

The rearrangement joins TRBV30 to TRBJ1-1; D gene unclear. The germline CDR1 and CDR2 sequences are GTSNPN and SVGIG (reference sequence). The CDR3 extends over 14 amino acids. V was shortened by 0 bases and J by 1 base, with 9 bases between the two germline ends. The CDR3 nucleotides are TGTGCCTGGAGTGTAGAACCAGAGAACACTGAAGCTTTCTTT. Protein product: CAWSVEPENTEAFF.

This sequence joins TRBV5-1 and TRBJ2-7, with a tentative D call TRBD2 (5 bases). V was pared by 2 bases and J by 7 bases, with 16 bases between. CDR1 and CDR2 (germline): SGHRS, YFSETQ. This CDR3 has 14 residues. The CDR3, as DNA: TGCGCCAGCAGCTTAATCCCGGGGATTAAGGAGCAGTACTTC. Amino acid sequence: CASSLIPGIKEQYF.

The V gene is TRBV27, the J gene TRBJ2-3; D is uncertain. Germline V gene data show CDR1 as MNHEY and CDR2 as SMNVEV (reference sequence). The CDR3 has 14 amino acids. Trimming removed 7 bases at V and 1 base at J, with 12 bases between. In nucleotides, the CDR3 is TGTGCCAGCACTACTCTCTTAGGCACAGATACGCAGTATTTT. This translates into CASTTLLGTDTQYF.

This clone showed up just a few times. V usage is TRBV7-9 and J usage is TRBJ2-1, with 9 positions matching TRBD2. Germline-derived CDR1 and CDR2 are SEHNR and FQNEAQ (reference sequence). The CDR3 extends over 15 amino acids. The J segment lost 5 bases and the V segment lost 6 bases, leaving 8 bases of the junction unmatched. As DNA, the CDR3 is TGTGCCAGCAGTCACAGCGGGGGGACCCACAATGAGCAGTTCTTC. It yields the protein CASSHSGGTHNEQFF.

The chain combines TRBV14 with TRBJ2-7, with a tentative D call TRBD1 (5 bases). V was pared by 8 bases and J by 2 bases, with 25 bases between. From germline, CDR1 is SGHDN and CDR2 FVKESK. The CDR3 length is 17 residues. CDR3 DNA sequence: TGTGCCAGCCCGAGTCTCCAGCAGCCAAGGGGAACCTACGAGCAGTACTTC. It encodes CASPSLQQPRGTYEQYF.

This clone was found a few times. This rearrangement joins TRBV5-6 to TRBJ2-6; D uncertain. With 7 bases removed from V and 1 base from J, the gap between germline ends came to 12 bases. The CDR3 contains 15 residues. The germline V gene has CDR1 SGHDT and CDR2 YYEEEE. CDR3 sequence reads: CASRTSLSGANVLTF. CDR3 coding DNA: TGTGCCAGCCGTACTTCCCTTTCTGGGGCCAACGTCCTGACTTTC.

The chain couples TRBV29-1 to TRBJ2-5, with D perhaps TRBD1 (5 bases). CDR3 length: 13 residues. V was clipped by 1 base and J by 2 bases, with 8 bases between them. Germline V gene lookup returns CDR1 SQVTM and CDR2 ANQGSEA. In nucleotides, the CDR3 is TGCAGCGTTGAAGCTGGACAACAAGAGACCCAGTACTTC. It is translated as CSVEAGQQETQYF.

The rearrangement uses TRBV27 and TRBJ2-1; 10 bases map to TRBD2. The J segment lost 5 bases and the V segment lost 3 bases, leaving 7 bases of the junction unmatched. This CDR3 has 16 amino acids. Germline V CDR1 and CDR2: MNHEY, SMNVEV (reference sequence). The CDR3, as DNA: TGTGCCAGCAGTTTCAGACTAGCGGGTGCTGACAATGAGCAGTTCTTC. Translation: CASSFRLAGADNEQFF.

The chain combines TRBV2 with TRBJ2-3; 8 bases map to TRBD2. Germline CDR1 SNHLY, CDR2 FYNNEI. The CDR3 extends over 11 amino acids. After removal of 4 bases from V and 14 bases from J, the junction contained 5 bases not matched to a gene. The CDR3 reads CASSGRGGWYF. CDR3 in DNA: TGTGCCAGCAGTGGACGGGGGGGCTGGTATTTT. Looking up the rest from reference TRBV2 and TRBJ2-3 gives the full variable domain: EPEVTQTPSHQVTQMGQEVILRCVPISNHLYFYWYRQILGQKVEFLVSFYNNEISEKSEIFDDQFSVERPDGSNFTLKIRSTKLEDSAMYFCASSGRGGWYFGPGTRLTVL.

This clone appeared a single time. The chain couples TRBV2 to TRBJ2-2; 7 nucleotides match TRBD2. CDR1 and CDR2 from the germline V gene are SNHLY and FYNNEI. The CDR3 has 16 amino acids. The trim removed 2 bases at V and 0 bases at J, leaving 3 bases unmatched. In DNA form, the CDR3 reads TGTGCCAGCAGTGAACTCGGACTAGCGAACACCGGGGAGCTGTTTTTT. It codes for CASSELGLANTGELFF.

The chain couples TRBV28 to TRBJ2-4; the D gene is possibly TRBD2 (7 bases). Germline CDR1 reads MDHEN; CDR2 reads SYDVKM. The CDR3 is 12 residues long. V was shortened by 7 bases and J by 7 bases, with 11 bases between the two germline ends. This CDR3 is CASTEGGNIQYF. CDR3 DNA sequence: TGTGCCAGCACCGAGGGGGGGAACATTCAGTACTTC.

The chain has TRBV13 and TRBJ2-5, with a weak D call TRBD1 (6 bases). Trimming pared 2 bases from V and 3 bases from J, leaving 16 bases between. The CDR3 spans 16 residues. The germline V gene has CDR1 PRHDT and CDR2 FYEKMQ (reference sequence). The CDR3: CASSLMDSPSKETQYF. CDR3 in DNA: TGTGCCAGCAGCTTAATGGACAGTCCCTCTAAAGAGACCCAGTACTTC.

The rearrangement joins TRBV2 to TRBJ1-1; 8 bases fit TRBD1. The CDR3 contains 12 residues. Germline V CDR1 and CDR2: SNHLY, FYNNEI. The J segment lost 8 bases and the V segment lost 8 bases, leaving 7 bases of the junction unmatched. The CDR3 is CASSDRAGEAFF. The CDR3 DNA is TGTGCCAGCTCGGACAGGGCCGGAGAAGCTTTCTTT.

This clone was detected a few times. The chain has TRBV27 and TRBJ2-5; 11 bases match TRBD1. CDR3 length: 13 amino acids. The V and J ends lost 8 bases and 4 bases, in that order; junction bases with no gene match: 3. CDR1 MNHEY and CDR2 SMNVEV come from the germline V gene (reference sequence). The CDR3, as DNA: TGTGCCAGCCGGGACAGGGGGAGAGAGACCCAGTACTTC. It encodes CASRDRGRETQYF.

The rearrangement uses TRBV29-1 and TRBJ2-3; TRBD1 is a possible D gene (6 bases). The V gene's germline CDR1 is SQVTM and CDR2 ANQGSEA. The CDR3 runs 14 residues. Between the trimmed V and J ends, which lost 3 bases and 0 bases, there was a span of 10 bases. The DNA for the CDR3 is TGCAGCGTTGATGGCAGGGGTAGCACAGATACGCAGTATTTT. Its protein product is CSVDGRGSTDTQYF.

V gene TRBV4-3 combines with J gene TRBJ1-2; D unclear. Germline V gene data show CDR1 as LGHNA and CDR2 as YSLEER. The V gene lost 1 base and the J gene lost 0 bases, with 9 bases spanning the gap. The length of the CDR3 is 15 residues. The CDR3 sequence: CASSQGELTNYGYTF. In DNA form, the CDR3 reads TGCGCCAGCAGCCAAGGTGAACTCACTAACTATGGCTACACCTTC.